This TCR beta chain was profiled in a study of T cell changes during pregnancy in multiple sclerosis. This table comes from immunoSEQ multiplex PCR, and its TCRdb copy is limited to in-frame clones, with some not included. The sample includes 40,000 to 50,000 clones, over 85% seen only once; the top ten take approximately 0.49%. V lost 3 bases and J lost 3, with 9 bases in between. The CDR3 extends over 14 amino acids. From germline, CDR1 is MNHEY and CDR2 SMNVEV (reference sequence). The specimen was CD4+ T cells from peripheral blood mononuclear cells, collected in the first trimester of pregnancy. The receptor was derived from a female donor with multiple sclerosis, enrolled in a pregnancy study. The rearrangement joins TRBV27 to TRBJ1-5; D gene unclear. CDR3 sequence: CASSFLGLNQPQHF. In DNA, the CDR3 is TGTGCCAGCAGTTTCCTTGGCCTCAATCAGCCCCAGCATTTT.